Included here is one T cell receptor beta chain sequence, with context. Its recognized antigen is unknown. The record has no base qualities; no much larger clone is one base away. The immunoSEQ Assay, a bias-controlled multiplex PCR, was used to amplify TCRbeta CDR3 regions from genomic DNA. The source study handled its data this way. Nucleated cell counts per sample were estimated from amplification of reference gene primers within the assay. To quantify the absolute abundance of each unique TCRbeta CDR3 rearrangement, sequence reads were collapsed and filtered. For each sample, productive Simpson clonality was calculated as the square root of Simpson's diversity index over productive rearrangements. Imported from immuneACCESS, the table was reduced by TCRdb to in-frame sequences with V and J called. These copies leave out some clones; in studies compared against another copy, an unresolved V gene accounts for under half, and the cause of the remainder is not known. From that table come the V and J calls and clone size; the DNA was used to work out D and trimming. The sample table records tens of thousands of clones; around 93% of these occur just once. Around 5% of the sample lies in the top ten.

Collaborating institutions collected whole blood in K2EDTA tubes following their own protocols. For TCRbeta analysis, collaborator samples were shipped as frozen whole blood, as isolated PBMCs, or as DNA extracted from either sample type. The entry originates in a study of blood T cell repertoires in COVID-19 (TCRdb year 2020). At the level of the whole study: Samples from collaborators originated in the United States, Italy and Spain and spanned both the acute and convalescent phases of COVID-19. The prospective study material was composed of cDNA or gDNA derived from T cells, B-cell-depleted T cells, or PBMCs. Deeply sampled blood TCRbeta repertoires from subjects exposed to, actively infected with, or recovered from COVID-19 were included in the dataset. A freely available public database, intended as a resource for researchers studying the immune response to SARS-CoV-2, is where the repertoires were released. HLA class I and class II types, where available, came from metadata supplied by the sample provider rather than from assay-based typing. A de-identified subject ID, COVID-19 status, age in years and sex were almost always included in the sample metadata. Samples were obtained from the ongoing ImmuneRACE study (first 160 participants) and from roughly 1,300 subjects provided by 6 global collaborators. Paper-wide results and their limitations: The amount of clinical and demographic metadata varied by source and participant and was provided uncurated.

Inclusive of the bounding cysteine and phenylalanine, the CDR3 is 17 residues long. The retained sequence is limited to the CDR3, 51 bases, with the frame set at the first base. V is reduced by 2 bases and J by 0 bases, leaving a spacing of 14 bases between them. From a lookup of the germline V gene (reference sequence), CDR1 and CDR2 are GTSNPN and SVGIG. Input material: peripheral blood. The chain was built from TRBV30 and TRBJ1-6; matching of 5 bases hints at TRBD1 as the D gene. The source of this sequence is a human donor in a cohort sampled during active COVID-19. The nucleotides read TGTGCCTGGAGTCCCCTACAGGTGAACTCCTATAATTCACCCCTCCACTTT. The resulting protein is CAWSPLQVNSYNSPLHF.